This record covers a single T cell receptor (beta chain). Germline CDR1 reads LGHDT; CDR2 reads YNNKEL (reference sequence). Deletions cut 4 bases from V and 7 bases from J, with 16 bases between. CDR3 length equals 14 residues. How the authors handled the data: Nucleated cell counts were estimated from reference gene primer amplification. Sequencing was performed with immunoSEQ multiplex PCR; in TCRdb, only in-frame clones are kept and a portion is missing. That table gives V, J and clone size, and the DNA gave D and trimming. This sample has around 71,000 clones, with about 86% found just once. These data come from a study of blood T cell repertoires in COVID-19. As for the study in general: The samples span acute and convalescent COVID-19 from the United States, Italy and Spain.

What was sequenced was peripheral blood. The receptor was isolated from a man aged 65-85 years with acute or convalescent COVID-19. This chain links TRBV3-1 (or the pseudogene TRBV3-2) with TRBJ1-1, with D possibly being TRBD1 (5 bases). This CDR3 reads CASSLQGKDNEAFF. In nucleotides, the CDR3 is TGTGCCAGCAGCCTCCAGGGTAAGGACAATGAAGCTTTCTTT.